The sequence of this T cell receptor (delta chain) was determined in a study of gammadelta T cells in human blood. Notes on the study in general: Microbial exposure reportedly appeared to drive polyclonal expansion of innate gamma-delta T cells right after birth.

This CDR3 is 22 amino acids long. V was clipped by 1 base and J by 0 bases, with 24 bases between them. Germline-derived CDR1 and CDR2 are GEAIGNYY and EKD. TCRdb redid the clone calls on the RT-PCR reads with CATT. The repertoire includes under 250 delta-chain clones, about 5% of them detected once, and under 30% sits in the top ten. This clone has a single count. Its target is not known. A read error is the likely source, as a far larger clone sits one nucleotide away. The sequencing input was Vgamma9Vdelta2 gamma-delta T cells from infant blood. The receptor comes from a human donor. V is TRDV2 and J is TRDJ3; the D gene is possibly TRDD3 (6 bases). The J gene, absent from TCRdb, was called here by matching the DNA to germline. In DNA, the CDR3 is TGTGCCTGTGACACGATCCTCCGGTGGGGGGACCCAAGCTCCTGGGACACCCGACAGATGTTTTTC. This gives the protein CACDTILRWGDPSSWDTRQMFF.